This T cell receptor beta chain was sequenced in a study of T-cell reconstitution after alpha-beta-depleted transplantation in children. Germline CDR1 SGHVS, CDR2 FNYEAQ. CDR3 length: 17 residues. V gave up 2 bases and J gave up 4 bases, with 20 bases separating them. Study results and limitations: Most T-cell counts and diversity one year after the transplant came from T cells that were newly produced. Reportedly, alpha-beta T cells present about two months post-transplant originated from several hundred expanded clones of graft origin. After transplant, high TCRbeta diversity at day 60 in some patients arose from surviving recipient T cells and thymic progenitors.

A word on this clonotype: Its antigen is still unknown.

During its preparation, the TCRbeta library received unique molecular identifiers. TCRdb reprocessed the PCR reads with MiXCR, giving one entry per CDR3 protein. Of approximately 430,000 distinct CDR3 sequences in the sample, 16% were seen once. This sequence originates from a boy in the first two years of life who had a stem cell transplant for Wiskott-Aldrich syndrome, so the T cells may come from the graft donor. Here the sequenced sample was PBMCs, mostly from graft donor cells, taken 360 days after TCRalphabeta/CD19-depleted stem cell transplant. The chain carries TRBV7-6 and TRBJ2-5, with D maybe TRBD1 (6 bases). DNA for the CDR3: TGTGCCAGCAGCTTAAGTATTGGACAGACATCAAGAGAGACCCAGTACTTC. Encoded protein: CASSLSIGQTSRETQYF.